The clone carrying this T cell receptor (beta chain) was observed at least ten times. This CDR3 region has 15 residues. The J segment lost 1 base and the V segment lost 3 bases, leaving 4 bases of the junction unmatched. The germline CDR1 and CDR2 sequences are KGHDR and SFDVKD. MiXCR, applied by TCRdb to the 5' RACE reads, yields one record per CDR3 protein. The sample has fewer than 9,500 distinct CDR3 sequences, around 8.9% seen once; the top ten hold 24%. As for time point: sample taken at primary tumor resection. Whole RNA was taken from tumor, nontumor lung or frozen PBMC; it was then sequenced unsorted. The sample is drawn from a study of spatial heterogeneity in lung cancer. Across the study: Sequencing consistently turned up more beta-chain sequences than alpha-chain sequences.

The chain links TRBV24-1 to TRBJ2-5; 7 bases line up with TRBD2. Sequenced here: normal lung tissue next to the tumor, sampled at surgery. This TCR was sampled from a male donor with early-stage non-small cell lung cancer. DNA of the CDR3: TGTGCCACCAGTGATCCGGGACTACCCCAAGAGACCCAGTACTTC. Its translation is CATSDPGLPQETQYF.